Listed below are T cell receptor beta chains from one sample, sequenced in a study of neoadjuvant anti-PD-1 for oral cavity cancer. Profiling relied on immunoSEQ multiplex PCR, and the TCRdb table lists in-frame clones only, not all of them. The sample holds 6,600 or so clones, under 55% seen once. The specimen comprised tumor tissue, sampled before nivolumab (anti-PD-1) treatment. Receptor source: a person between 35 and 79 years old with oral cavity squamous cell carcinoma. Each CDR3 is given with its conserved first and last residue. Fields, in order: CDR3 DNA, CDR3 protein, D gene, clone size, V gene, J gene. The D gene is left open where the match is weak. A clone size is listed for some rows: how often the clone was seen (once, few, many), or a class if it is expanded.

TGTGCCAGCAGCGGACAGACTATCTCCTACGAGCAGTACTTC	CASSGQTISYEQYF	.	.	TRBV28	TRBJ2-7
TGTGCCAGCAGTCCGAAAGGGACTAGCGGGGGCTGGGTCTACAATGAGCAGTTCTTC	CASSPKGTSGGWVYNEQFF	TRBD2	.	TRBV5-4	TRBJ2-1
TGTGCCAGCAGCGCCGACAGGGAGGAGGAAAAACTGTTTTTT	CASSADREEEKLFF	TRBD1	.	TRBV7-9	TRBJ1-4
TGTGCCAGCAGTCCCCTCCGTAGCGGTTTCTCAGATACGCAGTATTTT	CASSPLRSGFSDTQYF	.	few	TRBV28	TRBJ2-3
TGTGCCAGCAGCTCGGGTGGGCCCTCAGATACGCAGTATTTT	CASSSGGPSDTQYF	.	.	TRBV5-5	TRBJ2-3
TGTGCCAGTAGTCCCCGGGACAGTCAAGAGACCCAGTACTTC	CASSPRDSQETQYF	TRBD1	.	TRBV19	TRBJ2-5
TGTGCCAGCAGCGAAGGACAGGCCCCAAGCTCCTATAATTCACCCCTCCACTTT	CASSEGQAPSSYNSPLHF	TRBD1	.	TRBV9	TRBJ1-6
TGTGCCACCAGCAGAGATCCTACAGGGGCCGGGGAGCTGTTTTTT	CATSRDPTGAGELFF	TRBD1	few	TRBV15	TRBJ2-2
TGTGCCAGCAGTTCGGACAGGTTGGGGCCTTACGAGCAGTACTTC	CASSSDRLGPYEQYF	TRBD1	few	TRBV28	TRBJ2-7
TGTGCCAGTAGTATGGCGGGGACACCGAATTCACCCCTCCACTTT	CASSMAGTPNSPLHF	.	.	TRBV19	TRBJ1-6
TGTGCCATCAGTGAGGATACGTTGGGCACCTACGAGCAGTACTTC	CAISEDTLGTYEQYF	.	once	TRBV10-3	TRBJ2-7
TGTGCCAGCAGCTCCAGTGTCAAAACCGGGGAGCTGTTTTTT	CASSSSVKTGELFF	.	.	TRBV11-2	TRBJ2-2
TGTGCCATCAGTGAGTCCGAGCGGGGGGGTCCCCAAGAGACCCAGTACTTC	CAISESERGGPQETQYF	TRBD2	.	TRBV10-3	TRBJ2-5
TGTGCCAGCCCCTACCCAACCCCGCAGGGGACTAGGACCACCTACGAGCAGTACTTC	CASPYPTPQGTRTTYEQYF	TRBD2	once	TRBV9	TRBJ2-7
TGTGCCAGCAGCTTTGGCCGGGCTGAAGCTTTCTTT	CASSFGRAEAFF	.	few	TRBV5-6	TRBJ1-1
TGTGCCAGCAGCTTAGAGCAAACCGGCTCCTACGAGCAGTACTTC	CASSLEQTGSYEQYF	.	.	TRBV7-9	TRBJ2-7
TGTGCCAGCAGCTTCGGGGGGCTGGGCACCGATACGCAGTATTTT	CASSFGGLGTDTQYF	.	.	TRBV7-9	TRBJ2-3
TGTGCCAGCGTTAGTAGCGGGGGGCCAGGGGATACGCAGTATTTT	CASVSSGGPGDTQYF	TRBD2	few	TRBV2	TRBJ2-3
TGTGCCAGCAGCTTCCTCCCGGGACAGGCGGGTCGGGGGCTGTTTTTT	CASSFLPGQAGRGLFF	TRBD1	.	TRBV11-2	TRBJ1-4
TGTGCCAGCAGGGCGATGAGGTCTAACTATGGCTACACCTTC	CASRAMRSNYGYTF	.	few	TRBV28	TRBJ1-2
TGTGCCAGTAGCACTTACAGGGATCAGCCCCAGCATTTT	CASSTYRDQPQHF	.	.	TRBV19	TRBJ1-5
TGCGCCAGCAGCCAGGGACAGGGGAACTACAATGAGCAGTTCTTC	CASSQGQGNYNEQFF	TRBD1	.	TRBV4-1	TRBJ2-1
TGCGCCAGCAGCTTGGGTCCCGTGGGCGAAAAACTGTTTTTT	CASSLGPVGEKLFF	.	few	TRBV5-1	TRBJ1-4
TGTGCCAGCAGCTTAGTGGGGGGCTATGAGCAGTTCTTC	CASSLVGGYEQFF	.	.	TRBV7-9	TRBJ2-1
TGTGCTAGTGGTTTGGAGGCTCAGGAGGGTCTGGGCACAGATACGCAGTATTTT	CASGLEAQEGLGTDTQYF	.	.	TRBV12-5	TRBJ2-3
TGTGCCAGCAGTGCACGGGGGAGCACTGAAGCTTTCTTT	CASSARGSTEAFF	.	.	TRBV27	TRBJ1-1